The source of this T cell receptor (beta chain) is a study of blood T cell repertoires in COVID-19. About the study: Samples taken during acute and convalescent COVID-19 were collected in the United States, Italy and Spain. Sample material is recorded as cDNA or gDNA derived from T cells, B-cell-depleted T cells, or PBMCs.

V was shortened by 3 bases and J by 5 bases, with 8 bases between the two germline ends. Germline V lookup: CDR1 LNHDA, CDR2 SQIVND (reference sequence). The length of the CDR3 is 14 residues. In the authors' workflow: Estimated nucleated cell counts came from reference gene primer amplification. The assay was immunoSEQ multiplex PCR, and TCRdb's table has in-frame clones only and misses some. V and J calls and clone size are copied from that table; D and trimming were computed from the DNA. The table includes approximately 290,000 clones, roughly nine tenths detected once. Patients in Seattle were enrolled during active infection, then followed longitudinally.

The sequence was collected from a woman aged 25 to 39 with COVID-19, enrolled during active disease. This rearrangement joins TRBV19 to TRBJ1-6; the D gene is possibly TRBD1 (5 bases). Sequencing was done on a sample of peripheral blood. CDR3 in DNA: TGTGCCAGTAGTATCACCAGGGATAATTCACCCCTCCACTTT. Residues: CASSITRDNSPLHF.